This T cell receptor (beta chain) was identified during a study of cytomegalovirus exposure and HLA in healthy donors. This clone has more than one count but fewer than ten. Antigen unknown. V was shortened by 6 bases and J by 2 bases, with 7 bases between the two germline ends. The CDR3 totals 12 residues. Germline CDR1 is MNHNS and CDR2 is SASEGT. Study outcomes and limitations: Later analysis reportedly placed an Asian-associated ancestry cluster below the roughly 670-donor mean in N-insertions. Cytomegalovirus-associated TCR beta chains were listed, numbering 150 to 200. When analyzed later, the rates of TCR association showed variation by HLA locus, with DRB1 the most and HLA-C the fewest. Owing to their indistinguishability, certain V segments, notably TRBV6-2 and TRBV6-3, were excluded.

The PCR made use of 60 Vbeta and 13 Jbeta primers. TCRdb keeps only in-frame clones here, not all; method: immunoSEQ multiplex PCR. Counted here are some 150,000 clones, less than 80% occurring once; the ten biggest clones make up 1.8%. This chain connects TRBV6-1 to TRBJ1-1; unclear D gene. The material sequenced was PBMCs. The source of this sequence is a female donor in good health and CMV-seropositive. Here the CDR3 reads CASSPYNTEAFF. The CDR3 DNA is TGTGCCAGCAGCCCCTATAACACTGAAGCTTTCTTT.